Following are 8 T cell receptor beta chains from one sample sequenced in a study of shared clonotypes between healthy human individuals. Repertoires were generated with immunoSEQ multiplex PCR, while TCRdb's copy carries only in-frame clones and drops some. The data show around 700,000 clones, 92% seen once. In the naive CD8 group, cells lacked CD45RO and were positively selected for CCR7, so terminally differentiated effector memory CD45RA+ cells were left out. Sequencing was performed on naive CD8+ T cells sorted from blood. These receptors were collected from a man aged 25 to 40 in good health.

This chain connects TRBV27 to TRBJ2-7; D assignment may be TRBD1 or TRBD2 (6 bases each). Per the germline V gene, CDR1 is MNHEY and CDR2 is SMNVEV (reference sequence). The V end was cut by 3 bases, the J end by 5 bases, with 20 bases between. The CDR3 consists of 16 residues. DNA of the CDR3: TGTGCCAGCAGTTTGGGGGCCTACGGGAGCGGCAACGAGCAGTACTTC. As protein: CASSLGAYGSGNEQYF.

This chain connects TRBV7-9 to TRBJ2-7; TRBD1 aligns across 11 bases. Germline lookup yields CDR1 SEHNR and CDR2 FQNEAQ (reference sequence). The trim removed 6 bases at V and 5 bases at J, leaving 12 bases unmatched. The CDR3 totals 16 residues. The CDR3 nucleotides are TGTGCCAGCAGTGTTCCGGTGGACAGGGGGCCCAACGAGCAGTACTTC. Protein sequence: CASSVPVDRGPNEQYF.

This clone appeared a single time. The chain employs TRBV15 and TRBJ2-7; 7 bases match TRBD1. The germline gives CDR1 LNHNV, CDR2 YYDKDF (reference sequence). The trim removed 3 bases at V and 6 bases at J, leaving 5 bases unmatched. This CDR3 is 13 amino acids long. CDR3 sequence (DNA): TGTGCCACCAGCAGGTACAGGGGTCGCGAGCAGTACTTC. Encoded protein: CATSRYRGREQYF.

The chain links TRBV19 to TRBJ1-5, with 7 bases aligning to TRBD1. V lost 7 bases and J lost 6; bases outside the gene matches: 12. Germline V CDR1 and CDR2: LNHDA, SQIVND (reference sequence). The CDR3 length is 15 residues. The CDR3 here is CASNTRRGAGQPQHF. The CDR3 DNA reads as TGTGCCAGTAACACCCGCAGGGGGGCTGGTCAGCCCCAGCATTTT.

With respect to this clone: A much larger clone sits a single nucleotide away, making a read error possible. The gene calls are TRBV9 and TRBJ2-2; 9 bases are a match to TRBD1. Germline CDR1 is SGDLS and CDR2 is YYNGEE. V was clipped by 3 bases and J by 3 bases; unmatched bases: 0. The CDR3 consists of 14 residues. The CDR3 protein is CASSGTGDTGELFF. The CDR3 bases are TGTGCCAGCAGCGGGACAGGGGACACCGGGGAGCTGTTTTTT. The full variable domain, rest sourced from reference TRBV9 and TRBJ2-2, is DSGVTQTPKHLITATGQRVTLRCSPRSGDLSVYWYQQSLDQGLQFLIQYYNGEERAKGNILERFSAQQFPDLHSELNLSSLELGDSALYFCASSGTGDTGELFFGEGSRLTVL.

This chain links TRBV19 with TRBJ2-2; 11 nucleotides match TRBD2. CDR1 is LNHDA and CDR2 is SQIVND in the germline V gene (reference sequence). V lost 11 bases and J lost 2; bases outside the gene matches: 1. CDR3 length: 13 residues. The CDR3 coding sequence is TGTGCCGGGACTAGCGGAAACACCGGGGAGCTGTTTTTT. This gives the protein CAGTSGNTGELFF.

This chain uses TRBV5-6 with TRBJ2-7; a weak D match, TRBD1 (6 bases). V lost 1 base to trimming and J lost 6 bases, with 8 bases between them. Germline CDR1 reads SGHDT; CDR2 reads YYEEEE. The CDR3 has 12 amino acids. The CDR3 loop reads CASSLTGSEQYF. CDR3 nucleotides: TGTGCCAGCAGCTTGACAGGGAGCGAGCAGTACTTC.

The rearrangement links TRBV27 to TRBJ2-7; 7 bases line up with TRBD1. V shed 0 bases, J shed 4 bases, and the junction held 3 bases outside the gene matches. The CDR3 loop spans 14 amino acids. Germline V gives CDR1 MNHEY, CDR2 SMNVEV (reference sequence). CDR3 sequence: CASSLSDRTYEQYF. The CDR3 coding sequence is TGTGCCAGCAGTTTATCGGACAGGACATACGAGCAGTACTTC.